This entry lists 20 T cell receptor beta chains sequenced from one sample in a study of T cell responses to AZD1222 COVID-19 vaccine (dated by TCRdb to 2020 to 2022). The time point label on this specimen signifies: baseline before first vaccination. Libraries were constructed by the immunoSEQ multiplex PCR assay. The table was pulled from immuneACCESS by TCRdb, which kept in-frame rearrangements only. Such tables lose some clones; where checked, under half of the loss comes from unresolved V genes, and the rest has no known cause. This sample has about 83,000 clones in its table, and more than 70% of those were observed once. The ten largest clones add up to about 8.7% of the sample. Sequencing was performed on peripheral blood, taken on day 0 of AZD1222 vaccination. The receptors shown here come from an adult in good health.

The table lists this clone with a few counts. The gene calls are TRBV7-3 and TRBJ2-3; 8 bases agree with TRBD2. The CDR3 spans 14 residues. Germline assignment: CDR1 SGHTA and CDR2 FQGTGA. V dropped 3 bases and J dropped 4; count of bases not matched to a gene: 3. The CDR3 sequence: CASSLNGRADTQYF. CDR3 coding DNA: TGTGCCAGCAGCTTGAACGGGAGGGCAGATACGCAGTATTTT.

The sample holds one count of this clone. CDR3 sequence reads: CASSLDLGGNTGELFF. DNA for the CDR3: TGCGCCAGCAGCTTGGATCTTGGCGGAAACACCGGGGAGCTGTTTTTT. The chain has TRBV5-1 and TRBJ2-2; D gene uncertain. The CDR3 totals 16 residues. The V gene's germline CDR1 is SGHRS and CDR2 YFSETQ. V lost 0 bases and J 2 bases, leaving 11 bases between the germline ends. The complete variable domain, with remaining parts taken from reference TRBV5-1 and TRBJ2-2, reads KAGVTQTPRYLIKTRGQQVTLSCSPISGHRSVSWYQQTPGQGLQFLFEYFSETQRNKGNFPGRFSGRQFSNSRSEMNVSTLELGDSALYLCASSLDLGGNTGELFFGEGSRLTVL.

CDR3 DNA sequence: TGCAGTGCTAGTCGGGGGGACAGTAATTCACCCCTCCACTTT. Translated, it gives CSASRGDSNSPLHF. The chain joins TRBV20-1 to TRBJ1-6; 7 bases fit TRBD1. Germline V gene data show CDR1 as DFQATT and CDR2 as SNEGSKA (reference sequence). Trimming took 3 bases from V and 6 from J; bases not matched to a gene: 5. There are 14 residues in the CDR3.

This chain links TRBV9 with TRBJ2-1; 7 bases are shared with TRBD2. The length of the CDR3 is 14 residues. Germline V gives CDR1 SGDLS, CDR2 YYNGEE. The V segment lost 3 bases and the J segment 6 bases; nucleotides outside the gene matches: 6. Here the CDR3 reads CASSARETRNEQFF. CDR3 coding DNA: TGTGCCAGCAGCGCGCGGGAGACCCGCAATGAGCAGTTCTTC.

The chain uses TRBV7-8 and TRBJ1-6; D is unclear. Deletions cut 1 base from V and 0 bases from J, with 4 bases between. CDR3 length equals 15 residues. From germline, CDR1 is SGHVS and CDR2 FQNEAQ. CDR3 bases: TGTGCCAGCAGCTTAGAGAGCTCCTATAATTCACCCCTCCACTTT. The encoded protein is CASSLESSYNSPLHF.

DNA of the CDR3: TGTGCCAGTAGTATACCACAGCGCACCGGGGAGCTGTTTTTT. Translating it yields CASSIPQRTGELFF. This rearrangement joins TRBV19 to TRBJ2-2, with unresolved D. Germline V gene sequence: CDR1 LNHDA, CDR2 SQIVND (reference sequence). The CDR3 has 14 amino acids. V was shortened by 2 bases and J by 4 bases, with 8 bases between the two germline ends.

The J gene is TRBJ1-2, the V gene TRBV5-4; 12 positions match TRBD1. J was trimmed by 6 bases and V by 2 bases; bases with no gene match: 5. Germline loops: CDR1 SGHNT, CDR2 YYREEE (reference sequence). The CDR3 runs to 15 residues. As DNA, the CDR3 is TGTGCCAGCAGCTTCGGGACAGGGGGCAGGAATGGCTACACCTTC. Amino acids: CASSFGTGGRNGYTF. Based on the CDR3 plus reference TRBV5-4 and TRBJ1-2, the full variable domain is ETGVTQSPTHLIKTRGQQVTLRCSSQSGHNTVSWYQQALGQGPQFIFQYYREEENGRGNFPPRFSGLQFPNYSSELNVNALELDDSALYLCASSFGTGGRNGYTFGSGTRLTVV.

The genes are TRBV5-1 and TRBJ2-7, with unresolved D. CDR1 is SGHRS, CDR2 YFSETQ, per germline. V was shortened by 0 bases and J by 5 bases, with 15 bases between the two germline ends. This CDR3 is built from 15 residues. CDR3 protein: CASSLVFSPVDEQYF. CDR3 DNA sequence: TGCGCCAGCAGCTTGGTGTTCTCCCCCGTCGACGAGCAGTACTTC.

The chain recombines TRBV5-1 with TRBJ1-1; D remains unclear. The CDR3 is 13 residues long. V was pared by 5 bases and J by 2 bases, with 10 bases between. Germline CDR1 and CDR2: SGHRS and YFSETQ. CDR3 sequence (DNA): TGCGCCAGCAGGGTCCAGGCAAACACTGAAGCTTTCTTT. Its protein product is CASRVQANTEAFF.

Worth noting for this clone: The junction and the germline gene differ at one end; a read error may be behind it. V gene TRBV6-5 combines with J gene TRBJ2-7; possibly TRBD1 or TRBD2 for D (6 bases each). From germline, CDR1 is MNHEY and CDR2 SVGAGI. The CDR3 has 12 residues. The CDR3 protein is CGVGGRPYEQYF. The CDR3 DNA is TGCGGGGTTGGGGGGCGCCCCTACGAGCAGTACTTC.

The chain links TRBV6-1 to TRBJ1-5; a possible D gene is TRBD1 (5 bases). CDR3 size: 16 residues. Germline V gene lookup returns CDR1 MNHNS and CDR2 SASEGT. Trimming took off 4 bases at V and 0 bases at J, with 13 bases between the two ends. Here the CDR3 DNA reads TGTGCCAGCAGTGGACAGACCCCCTATAGCAATCAGCCCCAGCATTTT. Protein product: CASSGQTPYSNQPQHF.

The gene calls are TRBV19 and TRBJ2-3; TRBD2 agrees at 7 bases. Germline V gene lookup returns CDR1 LNHDA and CDR2 SQIVND (reference sequence). This CDR3 has 14 residues. The junction had 9 bases not matched to a gene; V was cut back by 6 bases and J by 6 bases. CDR3 nucleotides: TGTGCCAGTAGGGAGCGGGGCATAGGGGATACGCAGTATTTT. This codes for CASRERGIGDTQYF.

This clone appeared a single time. This sequence joins TRBV15 and TRBJ1-3; D remains ambiguous. Germline CDR1 and CDR2: LNHNV and YYDKDF (reference sequence). Trimming stripped 0 bases from V and 0 bases from J, with 15 bases between. CDR3 length: 18 amino acids. The CDR3 reads CATSRDWTETNSGNTIYF. DNA for the CDR3: TGTGCCACCAGCAGAGATTGGACGGAGACGAACTCTGGAAACACCATATATTTT.

V gene TRBV28 combines with J gene TRBJ2-6; D is unclear. V was clipped by 1 base and J by 2 bases, with 6 bases between them. Germline V CDR1 and CDR2: MDHEN, SYDVKM. The CDR3 contains 15 residues. In DNA form, the CDR3 reads TGTGCCAGCAGTTTATCTGTAACTGGGGCCAACGTCCTGACTTTC. Residues: CASSLSVTGANVLTF. The complete variable domain, with remaining parts taken from reference TRBV28 and TRBJ2-6, reads DVKVTQSSRYLVKRTGEKVFLECVQDMDHENMFWYRQDPGLGLRLIYFSYDVKMKEKGDIPEGYSVSREKKERFSLILESASTNQTSMYLCASSLSVTGANVLTFGAGSRLTVL.

This clone was seen once. This chain uses TRBV7-9 with TRBJ1-1; 10 bases agree with TRBD1. The CDR3 contains 16 residues. V shed 11 bases, J shed 4 bases, and the junction held 16 bases outside the gene matches. Germline loops: CDR1 SEHNR, CDR2 FQNEAQ (reference sequence). In DNA, the CDR3 is TGTGCCGAAAAGAACCGGGACAGGGGTTTGGGCACTGAAGCTTTCTTT. It codes for CAEKNRDRGLGTEAFF.

This clone was observed a single time. V is TRBV5-1 and J is TRBJ2-7; 7 positions match TRBD2. Germline V gene sequence: CDR1 SGHRS, CDR2 YFSETQ. V shed 4 bases and J 3 bases; nucleotides not matched to a gene: 7. CDR3 size: 14 residues. CDR3 in amino acids: CASSRGVQYYEQYF. In nucleotides, the CDR3 is TGCGCCAGCAGCCGGGGGGTACAATACTACGAGCAGTACTTC.

This rearrangement joins TRBV10-3 to TRBJ1-4; 12 nucleotides line up with TRBD1. Germline lookup yields CDR1 ENHRY and CDR2 SYGVKD. Losses at the gene ends were 8 bases for V and 6 bases for J; bases not matched to a gene: 7. The CDR3 covers 15 residues. DNA for the CDR3: TGTGCCATCGCCGGGACAGGGGGCGCGGATGAAAAACTGTTTTTT. It codes for CAIAGTGGADEKLFF.

This clone was seen once. J is TRBJ1-6 and V is TRBV6-5; 10 positions match TRBD1. Germline V gene sequence: CDR1 MNHEY, CDR2 SVGAGI. This CDR3 is built from 16 residues. V lost 0 bases to trimming and J lost 7 bases; unmatched junction nucleotides: 3. Here the CDR3 reads CASSYSTGGLNSPLHF. DNA of the CDR3: TGTGCCAGCAGTTACTCGACAGGGGGCTTGAATTCACCCCTCCACTTT.

This sequence joins TRBV5-6 and TRBJ2-2; D unclear. Per the germline V gene, CDR1 is SGHDT and CDR2 is YYEEEE. Deletions cut 4 bases from V and 6 bases from J, with 10 bases between. CDR3 length: 13 residues. The chain's CDR3 is CASSPAGPGELFF. The CDR3 nucleotides are TGTGCCAGCAGCCCGGCCGGGCCCGGGGAGCTGTTTTTT.

This chain joins TRBV15 and TRBJ1-6; D gene unclear. V gave up 1 base and J gave up 9 bases, with 10 bases separating them. Germline CDR1 and CDR2: LNHNV and YYDKDF (reference sequence). This CDR3 region has 14 residues. CDR3 nucleotides: TGTGCCACCAGCAGAGGGCTTTCGAGTTCACCCCTCCACTTT. The encoded protein is CATSRGLSSSPLHF.